This T cell receptor beta chain was sequenced in a study of patients and donors after allogeneic stem cell transplantation. TCRdb re-called the RT-PCR reads with MiXCR, one entry per CDR3 protein. The sample has about a million distinct CDR3 sequences, approximately 18% seen once; the top ten hold 5% to 7.5%. The CDR3 loop spans 15 amino acids. Germline V gives CDR1 LGHNA, CDR2 YNFKEQ. The V end was cut by 0 bases, the J end by 9 bases, with 18 bases between. The sequencing input was blood, either unsorted or a sorted T cell fraction (not recorded which). The rearrangement uses TRBV4-2 and TRBJ2-7, with D uncertain. The TCR was taken from a human donor who was either an allogeneic HSCT recipient or a stem cell or donor lymphocyte infusion donor (not recorded which). It is not recorded whose cells these are; they may come from a transplant donor. This chain's CDR3 is CASSQDRLTQTAQYF. The CDR3 nucleotides read TGTGCCAGCAGCCAAGATAGGCTCACTCAAACTGCGCAGTACTTC.